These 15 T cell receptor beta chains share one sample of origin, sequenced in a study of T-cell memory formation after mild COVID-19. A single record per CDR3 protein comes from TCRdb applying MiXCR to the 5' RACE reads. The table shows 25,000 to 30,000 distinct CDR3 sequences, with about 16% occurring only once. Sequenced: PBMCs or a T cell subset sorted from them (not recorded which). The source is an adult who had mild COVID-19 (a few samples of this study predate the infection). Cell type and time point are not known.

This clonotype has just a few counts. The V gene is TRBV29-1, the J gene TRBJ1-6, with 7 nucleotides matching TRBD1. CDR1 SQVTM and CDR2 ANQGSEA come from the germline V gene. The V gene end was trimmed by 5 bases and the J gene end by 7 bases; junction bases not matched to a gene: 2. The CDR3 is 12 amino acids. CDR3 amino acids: CSVSTGNSPLHF. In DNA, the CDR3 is TGCAGCGTTTCGACAGGGAATTCACCCCTCCACTTT.

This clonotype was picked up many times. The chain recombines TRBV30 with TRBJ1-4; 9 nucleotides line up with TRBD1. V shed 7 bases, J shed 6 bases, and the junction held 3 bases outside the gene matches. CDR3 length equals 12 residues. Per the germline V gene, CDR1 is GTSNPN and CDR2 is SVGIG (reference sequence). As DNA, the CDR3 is TGTGCCTCGGACAGGGGTGATGAAAAACTGTTTTTT. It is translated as CASDRGDEKLFF.

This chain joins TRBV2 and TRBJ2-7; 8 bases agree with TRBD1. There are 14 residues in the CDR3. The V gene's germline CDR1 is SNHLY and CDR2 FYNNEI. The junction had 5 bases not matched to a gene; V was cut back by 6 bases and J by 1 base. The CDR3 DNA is TGTGCCAGCAGGTCCGGGACAGGATCCTACGAGCAGTACTTC. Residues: CASRSGTGSYEQYF.

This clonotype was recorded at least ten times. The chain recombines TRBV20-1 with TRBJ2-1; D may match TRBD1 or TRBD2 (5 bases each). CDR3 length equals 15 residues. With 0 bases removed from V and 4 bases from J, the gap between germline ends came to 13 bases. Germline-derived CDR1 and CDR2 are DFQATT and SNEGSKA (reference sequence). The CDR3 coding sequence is TGCAGTGCTAGAGATACTAGGACACGATACAATGAGCAGTTCTTC. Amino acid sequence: CSARDTRTRYNEQFF.

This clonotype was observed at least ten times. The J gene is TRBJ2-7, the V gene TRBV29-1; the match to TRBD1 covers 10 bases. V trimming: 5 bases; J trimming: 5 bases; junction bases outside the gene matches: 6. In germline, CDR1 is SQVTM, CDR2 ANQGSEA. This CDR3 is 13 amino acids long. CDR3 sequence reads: CSVYGTGVHEQYF. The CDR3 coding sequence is TGCAGCGTTTACGGGACAGGGGTCCACGAGCAGTACTTC.

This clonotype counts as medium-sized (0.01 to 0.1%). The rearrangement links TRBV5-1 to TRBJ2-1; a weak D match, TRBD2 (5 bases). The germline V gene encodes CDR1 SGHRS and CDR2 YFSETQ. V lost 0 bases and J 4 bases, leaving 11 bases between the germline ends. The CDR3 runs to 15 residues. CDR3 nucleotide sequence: TGCGCCAGCAGCTTGGGAGGACTCGGGTACAATGAGCAGTTCTTC. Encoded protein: CASSLGGLGYNEQFF.

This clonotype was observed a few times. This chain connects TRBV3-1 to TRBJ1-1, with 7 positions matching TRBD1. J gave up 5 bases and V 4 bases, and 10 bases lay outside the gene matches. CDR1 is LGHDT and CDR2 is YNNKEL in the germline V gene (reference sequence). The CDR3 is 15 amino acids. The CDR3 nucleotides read TGTGCCAGCAGCCCCTCGACAGGGATTAAAACTGAAGCTTTCTTT. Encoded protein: CASSPSTGIKTEAFF.

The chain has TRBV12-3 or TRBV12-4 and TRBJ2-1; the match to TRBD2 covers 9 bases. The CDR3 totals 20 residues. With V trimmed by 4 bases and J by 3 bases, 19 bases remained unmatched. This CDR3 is CASSSHSGGTLYKVYNEQFF. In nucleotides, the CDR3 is TGTGCCAGCAGTTCACATAGCGGGGGTACACTATATAAAGTCTACAATGAGCAGTTCTTC.

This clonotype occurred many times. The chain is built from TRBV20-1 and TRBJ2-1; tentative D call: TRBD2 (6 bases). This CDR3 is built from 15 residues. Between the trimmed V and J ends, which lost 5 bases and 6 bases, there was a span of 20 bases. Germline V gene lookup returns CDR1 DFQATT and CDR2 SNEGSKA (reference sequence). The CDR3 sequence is CSAYTATGGINEQFF. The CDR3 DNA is TGCAGTGCTTATACGGCGACCGGAGGGATCAATGAGCAGTTCTTC.

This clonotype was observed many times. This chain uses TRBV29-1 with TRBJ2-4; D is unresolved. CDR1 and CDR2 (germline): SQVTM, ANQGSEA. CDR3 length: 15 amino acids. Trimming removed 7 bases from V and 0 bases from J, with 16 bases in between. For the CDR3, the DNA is TGCAGCGCTCGATCGGATCCTTCAGCCAAAAACATTCAGTACTTC. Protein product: CSARSDPSAKNIQYF.

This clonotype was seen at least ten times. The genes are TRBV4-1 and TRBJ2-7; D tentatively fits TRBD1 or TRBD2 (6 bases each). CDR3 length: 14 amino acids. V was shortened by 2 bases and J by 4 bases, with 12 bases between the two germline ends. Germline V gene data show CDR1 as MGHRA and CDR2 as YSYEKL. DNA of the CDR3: TGCGCCAGCAGCCAACTGGCGGGGACATACGAGCAGTACTTC. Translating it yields CASSQLAGTYEQYF.

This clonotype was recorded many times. CDR3 nucleotide sequence: TGTGCCAGCAGCTTACTCGGAGGGGTGGTCACAGATACGCAGTATTTT. Translation gives CASSLLGGVVTDTQYF. The gene calls are TRBV7-9 and TRBJ2-3, with D perhaps matching TRBD2 (6 bases). This CDR3 is built from 16 residues. Germline assignment: CDR1 SEHNR and CDR2 FQNEAQ (reference sequence). V was cut by 2 bases and J by 2 bases, with 14 bases left in between.

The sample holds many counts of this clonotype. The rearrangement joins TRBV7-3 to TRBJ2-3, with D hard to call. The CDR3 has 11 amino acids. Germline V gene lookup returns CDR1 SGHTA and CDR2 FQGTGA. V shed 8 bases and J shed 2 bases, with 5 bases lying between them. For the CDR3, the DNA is TGTGCCAGCGGGTACACAGATACGCAGTATTTT. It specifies CASGYTDTQYF.

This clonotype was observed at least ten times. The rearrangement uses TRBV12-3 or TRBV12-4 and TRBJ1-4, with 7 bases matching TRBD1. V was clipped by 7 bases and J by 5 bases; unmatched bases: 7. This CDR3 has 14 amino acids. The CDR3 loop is CASKQGLQNEKLFF. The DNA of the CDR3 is TGTGCCAGCAAACAGGGGCTCCAGAATGAAAAACTGTTTTTT.

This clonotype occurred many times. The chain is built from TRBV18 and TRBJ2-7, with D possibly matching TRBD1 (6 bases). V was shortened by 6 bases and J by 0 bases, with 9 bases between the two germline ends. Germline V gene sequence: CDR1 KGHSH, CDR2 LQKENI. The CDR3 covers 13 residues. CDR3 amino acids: CASSRDNSYEQYF. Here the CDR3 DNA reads TGTGCCAGCTCCCGGGACAACTCCTACGAGCAGTACTTC. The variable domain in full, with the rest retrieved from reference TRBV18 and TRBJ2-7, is NAGVMQNPRHLVRRRGQEARLRCSPMKGHSHVYWYRQLPEEGLKFMVYLQKENIIDESGMPKERFSAEFPKEGPSILRIQQVVRGDSAAYFCASSRDNSYEQYFGPGTRLTVT.